The next 32 T cell receptor beta chains were all read from a single sample in a study of human T cells and chemical hapten exposure. The time point was: pre-sensitization, week 0. The treatment denotes: therapeutic diphenylcyclopropenone sensitization with weekly scalp DPC. TCRdb re-analysed the RACE reads in MiXCR, keeping a single row per CDR3 protein. The sample contains a few hundred thousand distinct CDR3 sequences, roughly 6% of which appear only once. The sequences come from whole blood, collected in connection with sensitization to the hapten diphenylcyclopropenone (DPC). These receptors all stem from a woman aged 18-35 years with alopecia areata. Some clones in this sample may be carry-over from other donors' samples.

This clonotype was recorded a few times. The chain uses TRBV6-5 and TRBJ1-6, with TRBD1 as a possible D gene (5 bases). Trimming took off 0 bases at V and 11 bases at J, with 14 bases between the two ends. Germline CDR1 reads MNHEY; CDR2 reads SVGAGI. This CDR3 has 15 amino acids. The CDR3 is CASSYSGPRGTPLHF. CDR3 bases: TGTGCCAGCAGTTACTCGGGCCCTCGGGGGACACCCCTCCACTTT.

This chain connects TRBV6-2 or TRBV6-3 to TRBJ2-7; D unresolved. Between the trimmed V and J ends, which lost 2 bases and 3 bases, there was a span of 11 bases. The CDR3 has 14 amino acids. The germline gives CDR1 MNHEY, CDR2 SVGEGT. CDR3 bases: TGTGCCAGCAGTTACATGGGCAGAGTCTACGAGCAGTACTTC. It encodes CASSYMGRVYEQYF.

Within the sample, this clonotype is medium-sized. The chain carries TRBV13 and TRBJ2-5; TRBD1 matches at 7 bases. The CDR3 totals 16 residues. Germline values: CDR1 PRHDT, CDR2 FYEKMQ (reference sequence). V was pared by 1 base and J by 3 bases, with 8 bases of the junction left unmatched. The CDR3 loop is CASSLAGTEVKETQYF. The DNA for the CDR3 is TGTGCCAGCAGCTTAGCTGGGACAGAGGTAAAAGAGACCCAGTACTTC.

In this sample, this clonotype turned up many times. The chain carries TRBV4-2 and TRBJ1-1, with D possibly TRBD1 on 6 matching bases. The germline gives CDR1 LGHNA, CDR2 YNFKEQ. This CDR3 comprises 14 residues. V lost 0 bases and J 4 bases, leaving 9 bases between the germline ends. The CDR3 sequence: CASSQETGATEAFF. The CDR3 DNA is TGTGCCAGCAGCCAAGAGACGGGGGCCACTGAAGCTTTCTTT.

The table lists this clonotype with a few counts. V gene TRBV18 combines with J gene TRBJ1-2; D remains ambiguous. V shed 1 base and J shed 0 bases, with 9 bases lying between them. Germline V lookup: CDR1 KGHSH, CDR2 LQKENI. The CDR3 runs to 15 residues. Written as DNA, the CDR3 is TGTGCCAGCTCACCACAGGATACAGCTAACTATGGCTACACCTTC. Residues: CASSPQDTANYGYTF.

A few counts support this clonotype. The chain uses TRBV29-1 and TRBJ2-1, with 9 bases matching TRBD2. Trimming took 0 bases from V and 2 from J; bases not matched to a gene: 5. The CDR3 is 16 residues long. Looked up from germline, CDR1 is SQVTM and CDR2 is ANQGSEA. The CDR3 protein is CSVEEFGGGAYNEQFF. For the CDR3, the DNA is TGCAGCGTTGAAGAGTTTGGCGGGGGGGCCTACAATGAGCAGTTCTTC.

In regard to this clonotype: A much larger clonotype is one base distant, so this may be a read error. This likely comes from a read error, as the CDR3 has no conserved phenylalanine or tryptophan at its end. The rearrangement links TRBV12-3 or TRBV12-4 to TRBJ2-1; D gene uncertain. V was trimmed by 3 bases and J by 7 bases, leaving 10 bases between them. The CDR3 covers 13 residues. This CDR3 is CASSFNGENEQFL. The CDR3 DNA sequence: TGTGCCAGCAGTTTCAACGGAGAGAATGAGCAGTTCCTC.

Ten or more counts support this clonotype. The rearrangement uses TRBV7-2 and TRBJ2-5, with 7 bases fitting TRBD2. The CDR3 contains 15 residues. The germline V gene encodes CDR1 SGHTA and CDR2 FQGNSA. Trimming took 2 bases from V and 5 from J; bases not matched to a gene: 8. This CDR3 is CASSLSFLGGETQYF. The CDR3 coding sequence is TGTGCCAGCAGCTTATCTTTTCTGGGGGGGGAGACCCAGTACTTC.

CDR3 loop: CASSSGGSGNTIYF. CDR3 bases: TGTGCCAGCAGTTCAGGGGGCTCAGGAAACACCATATATTTT. The chain couples TRBV12-3 or TRBV12-4 to TRBJ1-3, with TRBD1 identical over 8 bases. CDR3 length equals 14 residues. V trimming: 4 bases; J trimming: 4 bases; junction bases outside the gene matches: 3.

This clonotype was seen more than once but under ten times. The chain recombines TRBV9 with TRBJ2-3, with D tentatively TRBD2 (6 bases). Trimming took off 4 bases at V and 2 bases at J, with 17 bases between the two ends. This CDR3 is 16 amino acids long. Germline CDR1 SGDLS, CDR2 YYNGEE. The CDR3 DNA reads TGTGCCAGCAGCTTCGACTACGGCGGGAACACAGATACGCAGTATTTT. Translated: CASSFDYGGNTDTQYF.

This clonotype turned up a few times. This chain uses TRBV27 with TRBJ2-7; D remains unclear. Trimming removed 5 bases at V and 3 bases at J, with 14 bases between. Germline V gene lookup returns CDR1 MNHEY and CDR2 SMNVEV (reference sequence). The CDR3 totals 14 residues. For the CDR3, the DNA is TGTGCCAGCAGTCCTGCCTCGCCGCTCTACGAGCAGTACTTC. It is translated as CASSPASPLYEQYF.

This clonotype occurred a few times. This chain joins TRBV10-3 and TRBJ1-6; no clear D gene. Germline CDR1 ENHRY, CDR2 SYGVKD. The germline V and J ends were trimmed by 4 bases and 8 bases, with 9 bases remaining between them. The CDR3 sequence is 13 residues long. The DNA for the CDR3 is TGTGCCATCAGTGGGAAAGAGGATTCACCCCTCCACTTT. It encodes CAISGKEDSPLHF.

V usage is TRBV7-2 and J usage is TRBJ2-1; 8 bases are a match to TRBD1. The CDR3 is 13 amino acids. The germline V gene has CDR1 SGHTA and CDR2 FQGNSA. The V and J ends lost 7 bases and 7 bases, in that order; junction bases with no gene match: 6. CDR3: CASNYYRGNEQFF. The CDR3 coding sequence is TGTGCCAGCAATTATTACAGGGGGAATGAGCAGTTCTTC.

This clonotype was seen ten or more times. The chain combines TRBV5-1 with TRBJ1-4, with D tentatively TRBD1 (5 bases). The V end lost 4 bases, the J end lost 8 bases, and 12 bases lay between the germline ends. CDR1 and CDR2 from the germline V gene are SGHRS and YFSETQ. The CDR3 is 13 amino acids. CDR3 sequence (DNA): TGCGCCAGCAGCGTGGGGGTGATGGAAAAACTGTTTTTT. Translated, it gives CASSVGVMEKLFF.

This clonotype was detected many times. This rearrangement joins TRBV6-5 to TRBJ2-7, with 8 nucleotides matching TRBD2. This CDR3 has 16 amino acids. V shed 2 bases and J 1 base; nucleotides not matched to a gene: 7. Germline V CDR1 and CDR2: MNHEY, SVGAGI. CDR3 protein: CASSYGSGGNSYEQYF. As DNA, the CDR3 is TGTGCCAGCAGTTACGGGAGCGGGGGTAATTCCTACGAGCAGTACTTC.

This clonotype was seen a handful of times. This chain joins TRBV27 and TRBJ1-5, with a tentative D call TRBD1 (5 bases). Germline V gene sequence: CDR1 MNHEY, CDR2 SMNVEV (reference sequence). Between the trimmed V and J ends, which lost 6 bases and 0 bases, there was a span of 18 bases. CDR3 size: 17 residues. The CDR3 is CASSPDSTIFSNQPQHF. The CDR3 bases are TGTGCCAGCAGCCCCGACAGTACCATATTTAGCAATCAGCCCCAGCATTTT.

For this clonotype: A single base separates this from a much larger clone, so it may be a read error. The rearrangement joins TRBV29-1 to TRBJ2-7; D is perhaps TRBD1 (5 bases). Trimming pared 4 bases from V and 4 bases from J, leaving 8 bases between. The CDR3 sequence is 11 residues long. Germline CDR1 is SQVTM and CDR2 is ANQGSEA. CDR3 sequence (DNA): TGCAGCGTTGTCAGGGAATACGAGCAGTACTTC. Translating it yields CSVVREYEQYF.

Ten or more counts support this clonotype. CDR3 nucleotide sequence: TGCAGTGCTACTGAGCTGGGAGGCCCCACGGATGGCTACACCTTC. The encoded protein is CSATELGGPTDGYTF. This chain connects TRBV20-1 to TRBJ1-2, with D uncertain. The CDR3 loop spans 15 amino acids. Trimming pared 4 bases from V and 6 bases from J, leaving 21 bases between. In germline, CDR1 is DFQATT, CDR2 SNEGSKA (reference sequence).

This clonotype turned up a few times. The rearrangement joins TRBV20-1 to TRBJ1-2; D gene unclear. The CDR3 length is 11 residues. Germline-derived CDR1 and CDR2 are DFQATT and SNEGSKA (reference sequence). The V end lost 7 bases, the J end lost 3 bases, and 9 bases lay between the germline ends. CDR3 residues: CSGRSDYGYTF. CDR3 DNA: TGCAGTGGACGGAGTGACTATGGCTACACCTTC.

This clonotype appeared many times. The chain carries TRBV20-1 and TRBJ1-3, with 9 nucleotides matching TRBD1. There are 18 residues in the CDR3. Germline trimming cut 1 base from V and 0 bases from J; bases unmatched to any gene: 10. Germline CDR1 DFQATT, CDR2 SNEGSKA (reference sequence). The CDR3 DNA follows: TGCAGTGCTAGAGTTGACAGGGGGTCTTTCAGCTCTGGAAACACCATATATTTT. It specifies CSARVDRGSFSSGNTIYF.

The CDR3 protein is CASSVQVGEYEAFF. CDR3 DNA sequence: TGTGCCAGCAGCGTCCAGGTAGGGGAGTATGAAGCTTTCTTT. This sequence joins TRBV9 and TRBJ1-1; a possible D gene is TRBD1 (5 bases). CDR3 length: 14 residues. V was shortened by 2 bases and J by 7 bases, with 15 bases between the two germline ends. Per germline, CDR1 SGDLS and CDR2 YYNGEE.

This clonotype came up many times. The rearrangement joins TRBV3-1 to TRBJ2-5; no clear D gene. Germline V gene sequence: CDR1 LGHDT, CDR2 YNNKEL (reference sequence). The CDR3 extends over 13 amino acids. Trimming shortened V by 1 base and J by 2 bases, and 5 bases separated the two germline ends. In DNA form, the CDR3 reads TGTGCCAGCAGCCAAGGCAGGCAAGAGACCCAGTACTTC. Translating gives CASSQGRQETQYF.

This clonotype was counted only a few times. The rearrangement links TRBV5-4 to TRBJ2-6; 9 nucleotides align to TRBD1. The CDR3 contains 18 residues. Trimming took 4 bases from V and 0 from J; bases not matched to a gene: 8. Per germline, CDR1 SGHNT and CDR2 YYREEE (reference sequence). The CDR3 here is CASSRGGQGSSGANVLTF. CDR3 bases: TGTGCCAGCAGCCGAGGGGGACAGGGATCCTCTGGGGCCAACGTCCTGACTTTC.

This chain connects TRBV18 to TRBJ2-6; D is unresolved. Germline V gene sequence: CDR1 KGHSH, CDR2 LQKENI. Trimming shortened V by 6 bases and J by 0 bases, and 9 bases separated the two germline ends. CDR3 length: 15 residues. CDR3 in DNA: TGTGCCAGCTCGCCGAGTAACTCTGGGGCCAACGTCCTGACTTTC. It translates to CASSPSNSGANVLTF. Filled out from reference TRBV18 and TRBJ2-6, the complete variable domain reads NAGVMQNPRHLVRRRGQEARLRCSPMKGHSHVYWYRQLPEEGLKFMVYLQKENIIDESGMPKERFSAEFPKEGPSILRIQQVVRGDSAAYFCASSPSNSGANVLTFGAGSRLTVL.

The chain joins TRBV2 to TRBJ2-4; D may be TRBD2 (5 bases). CDR1 is SNHLY and CDR2 is FYNNEI in the germline V gene. With 8 bases removed from V and 8 bases from J, the gap between germline ends came to 25 bases. The CDR3 loop spans 16 amino acids. DNA for the CDR3: TGTGCCAGCGGTGTGCATGGAGGTCGGGCTCTTGACATTCAGTACTTC. It yields the protein CASGVHGGRALDIQYF.

This clonotype appeared many times. The chain links TRBV2 to TRBJ1-5, with 7 bases matching TRBD1. J was trimmed by 2 bases and V by 6 bases; bases with no gene match: 10. In germline, CDR1 is SNHLY, CDR2 FYNNEI. This CDR3 has 16 residues. As DNA, the CDR3 is TGTGCCAGCAGGGAGGAGGGGGCGAGGGGCAATCAGCCCCAGCATTTT. This translates into CASREEGARGNQPQHF.

J is TRBJ2-3 and V is TRBV5-1, with unresolved D. Between the trimmed V and J ends, which lost 0 bases and 1 base, there was a span of 9 bases. Germline CDR1 and CDR2: SGHRS and YFSETQ. The CDR3 has 15 amino acids. Here the CDR3 DNA reads TGCGCCAGCAGCTTGGGACACCCGGGCACAGATACGCAGTATTTT. Encoded protein: CASSLGHPGTDTQYF.

This clonotype has a count of ten or more. The V and J genes are TRBV9 and TRBJ2-7; D possibly corresponds to TRBD2 (5 bases). The V gene lost 4 bases and the J gene lost 4 bases, with 18 bases spanning the gap. Looked up from germline, CDR1 is SGDLS and CDR2 is YYNGEE. The CDR3 spans 15 residues. The CDR3 here is CASSPNRDPKYEQYF. The CDR3 DNA follows: TGTGCCAGCAGCCCCAACCGGGATCCCAAGTACGAGCAGTACTTC.

At least ten counts were recorded for this clonotype. The chain uses TRBV2 and TRBJ2-3, with D hard to call. Deletions cut 3 bases from V and 6 bases from J, with 4 bases between. This CDR3 region has 11 residues. Germline V lookup: CDR1 SNHLY, CDR2 FYNNEI. The CDR3 DNA sequence: TGTGCCAGCAGTGATGCTGATACGCAGTATTTT. It specifies CASSDADTQYF.

A word on this clonotype: A much larger clone is a single base away; this may be a read error. The chain links TRBV7-2 to TRBJ2-1; no clear D. This CDR3 has 11 residues. The ends were cut back, 5 bases at V and 8 bases at J, with 7 bases in the middle. Per the germline V gene, CDR1 is SGHTA and CDR2 is FQGNSA. DNA of the CDR3: TGTGCCAGCAGCCACACCTATGAGCAGTTCTTC. Translation: CASSHTYEQFF.

This clonotype was seen more than once but under ten times. This chain uses TRBV6-4 with TRBJ1-1; D is perhaps TRBD1 (5 bases). CDR3 length: 13 residues. Between the trimmed V and J ends, which lost 6 bases and 11 bases, there was a span of 19 bases. In germline, CDR1 is MRHNA, CDR2 SNTAGT. The CDR3 nucleotides read TGTGCCAGCAGGGGGGGACGGCGCATTAGGGCTTTCTTT. Translation: CASRGGRRIRAFF.

In this sample, this clonotype turned up a few times. This sequence joins TRBV6-1 and TRBJ1-1; 7 bases fit TRBD1. From germline, CDR1 is MNHNS and CDR2 SASEGT. The trim removed 8 bases at V and 3 bases at J, leaving 12 bases unmatched. This CDR3 has 15 amino acids. The CDR3 protein is CASSKGRQGDTEAFF. CDR3 sequence (DNA): TGTGCCAGCTCCAAAGGCCGTCAGGGGGACACTGAAGCTTTCTTT.